This TCR beta chain was captured in a study of cytomegalovirus exposure and HLA in healthy donors. General observations from the study: Cytomegalovirus association was listed for approximately 150 TCR beta chains. There were some public TCRs occurring in many donors, but most TCR sequences were rare. Sequencing depth roughly uniform across donors was assumed in presence/absence analyses. Reports credit the classifier with highly specific, highly sensitive diagnosis of cytomegalovirus status.

Researchers ran the PCR with 60 Vbeta and 13 Jbeta primers. Clones were sequenced by immunoSEQ multiplex PCR, and TCRdb holds only the in-frame ones, with some missing. Of about 160,000 clones listed, approximately 80% are singletons. A note on this clone: The antigen is undetermined.

Trimming took off 2 bases at V and 4 bases at J, with 8 bases between the two ends. Per germline, CDR1 SEHNR and CDR2 FQNEAQ (reference sequence). The CDR3 consists of 14 residues. The receptor comes from a man aged 25 to 40 in good health and CMV-seropositive. This sequence joins TRBV7-9 and TRBJ1-4; weak D call: TRBD1 (5 bases). The sequenced material came from PBMCs. CDR3 sequence: CASSLMGGNEKLFF. As DNA, the CDR3 is TGTGCCAGCAGCTTAATGGGGGGTAATGAAAAACTGTTTTTT.